The clone carrying this T cell receptor beta chain was recorded only once. Trimming stripped 6 bases from V and 3 bases from J, with 9 bases between. The CDR3 has 13 residues. Germline V lookup: CDR1 LNHDA, CDR2 SQIVND (reference sequence). These data originate in a study of glioma-infiltrating T cells after dendritic cell vaccination. Clones were sequenced by immunoSEQ multiplex PCR, and TCRdb holds only the in-frame ones, with some missing. The table has tens of thousands of clones, about 85% seen once. Time point specified: after dendritic cell vaccination, including at tumor progression/relapse. The chain employs TRBV19 and TRBJ1-5; perhaps TRBD1 as D (6 bases). Material: blood, obtained after dendritic cell vaccination. This receptor was obtained from a human donor with glioblastoma. The CDR3 spells CASSGQHNQPQHF. The CDR3 region has the DNA TGTGCCAGTAGCGGACAGCACAATCAGCCCCAGCATTTT. Combining the CDR3 with reference TRBV19 and TRBJ1-5 gives the whole variable domain DGGITQSPKYLFRKEGQNVTLSCEQNLNHDAMYWYRQDPGQGLRLIYYSQIVNDFQKGDIAEGYSVSREKKESFPLTVTSAQKNPTAFYLCASSGQHNQPQHFGDGTRLSIL.